This TCR beta chain appears in the sequencing data of a study of PD-1 blockade in classical Hodgkin lymphoma. There are 16 residues in the CDR3. Patients all relapsed after autologous stem cell transplantation, and there was variation in brentuximab vedotin exposure. Only in-frame clones appear in the TCRdb table, and some are missing; sequencing was by immunoSEQ multiplex PCR. The table lists fewer than 50,000 clones, 85% to 90% of them singletons. This clonotype originated in a human donor with classical Hodgkin lymphoma. The genes are TRBV21-1 and TRBJ2-3; the listed D gene, TRBD2, was not tested against the DNA. TRBV21-1 is a pseudogene segment. The starting material was peripheral blood mononuclear cells (PBMCs), obtained before the second cycle of nivolumab. The CDR3 DNA reads TGTGCCAGCAGCATGGGCGGGGGGCTGCAGACAGATACGCAGTATTTT. It encodes CASSMGGGLQTDTQYF.